This T cell receptor beta chain derives from a study of blood T cells in healthy people across ages. This clonotype was recorded at least ten times. V lost 3 bases to trimming and J lost 6 bases; unmatched junction nucleotides: 8. This CDR3 comprises 15 residues. Alongside a J-beta primer mix, a sample-barcoded 5' primer served in a second PCR lasting roughly 6 to 11 cycles. Using its own MiXCR run on the 5' RACE reads, TCRdb lists one record per CDR3 protein. The repertoire holds over 500,000 distinct CDR3 sequences, with around 52% as singletons. Sequencing was done on a sample of blood. V and J are TRBV12-3 or TRBV12-4 and TRBJ2-3; 8 bases align to TRBD1. The TCR originated in a woman of 80 years or more in good health. The CDR3 sequence: CASSLAGTGGDTQYF. The CDR3 DNA follows: TGTGCCAGCAGTTTGGCCGGGACAGGTGGCGATACGCAGTATTTT.